This T cell receptor (beta chain) was captured by sequencing in a study of blood T cells in healthy people across ages. Study overall: Researchers report that template switching captured about one barcoded beta molecule per two T cells. The study's findings and limits: Relative to aged donors, long-lived donors carried more naive CD4+ cells and displayed higher diversity.

It was with a sample-barcoded 5' primer and a J-beta primer mix that a second PCR of roughly 7 to 12 cycles was run. In TCRdb, the 5' RACE reads were re-called with MiXCR into one record per CDR3 protein. The table shows over 1,300,000 distinct CDR3 sequences, with roughly 59% occurring only once. Notes on this clonotype: The antigen is not known.

This CDR3 has 15 residues. CDR1 and CDR2 from the germline V gene are DFQATT and SNEGSKA (reference sequence). The authors drew approximately 10 milliliters of peripheral blood from each donor. The receptor's source is a man aged 18 to 29 in good health. The sample was blood. The V gene is TRBV20-1, the J gene TRBJ2-7; 9 bases align to TRBD2. The CDR3 nucleotides are TGCAGCGCGATCGACGGGCGGGGGGGCCCCTACGAGCAGTACTTC. It is translated as CSAIDGRGGPYEQYF.